This T cell receptor beta chain was sequenced during a study of prognosis after radiotherapy for stage I lung cancer. This clonotype was seen repeatedly, ten times or more. CDR3 length: 13 amino acids. Germline CDR1 and CDR2: SEHNR and FQNEAQ (reference sequence). V lost 1 base and J lost 8, with 9 bases in between. Genomic DNA was the source, and TCR beta CDR3 was amplified from it by two-round multiplex PCR. Primers (each specific to one TRBV or TRBJ gene) were used in first-round PCR. In TCRdb, the multiplex PCR reads were re-called with MiXCR into one record per CDR3 protein. This table holds under 75,000 distinct CDR3 sequences, roughly 29% found once.

The V gene is TRBV7-9, the J gene TRBJ1-3; no definite D call. This clonotype was obtained from a donor aged 50 or older with non-small cell lung cancer. Sequencing was performed on PBMCs, taken before or after stereotactic body radiation therapy (not recorded which). The CDR3 loop reads CASSLDGKDTIYF. Written as DNA, the CDR3 is TGTGCCAGCAGCTTAGATGGGAAAGACACCATATATTTT.